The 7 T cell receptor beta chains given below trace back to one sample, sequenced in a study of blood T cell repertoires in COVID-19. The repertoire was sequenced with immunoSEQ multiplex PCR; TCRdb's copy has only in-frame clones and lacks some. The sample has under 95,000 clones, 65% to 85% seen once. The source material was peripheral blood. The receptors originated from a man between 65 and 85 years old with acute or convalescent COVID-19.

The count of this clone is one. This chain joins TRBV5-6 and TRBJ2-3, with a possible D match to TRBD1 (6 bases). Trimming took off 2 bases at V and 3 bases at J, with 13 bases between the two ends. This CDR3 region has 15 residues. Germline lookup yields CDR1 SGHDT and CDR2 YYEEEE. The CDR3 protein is CASSFVGAATDTQYF. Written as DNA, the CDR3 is TGTGCCAGCAGCTTTGTGGGGGCCGCGACAGATACGCAGTATTTT.

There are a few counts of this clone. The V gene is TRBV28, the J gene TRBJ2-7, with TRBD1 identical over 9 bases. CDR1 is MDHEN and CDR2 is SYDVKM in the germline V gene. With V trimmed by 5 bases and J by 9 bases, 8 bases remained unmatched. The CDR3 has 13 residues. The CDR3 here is CASSRTGANWQYV. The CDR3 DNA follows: TGTGCCAGCAGTCGGACAGGGGCAAACTGGCAGTACGTC.

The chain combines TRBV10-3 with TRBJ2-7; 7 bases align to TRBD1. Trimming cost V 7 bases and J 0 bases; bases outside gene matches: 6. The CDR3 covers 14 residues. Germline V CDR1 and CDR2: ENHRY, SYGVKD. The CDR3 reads CAITPQGSSYEQYF. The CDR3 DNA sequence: TGTGCCATCACCCCACAGGGGAGCTCCTACGAGCAGTACTTC.

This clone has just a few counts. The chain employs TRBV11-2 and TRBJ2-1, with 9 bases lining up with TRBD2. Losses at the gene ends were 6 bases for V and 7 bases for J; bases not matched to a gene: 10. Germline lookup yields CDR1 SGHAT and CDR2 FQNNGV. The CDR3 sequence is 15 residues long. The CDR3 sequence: CASRLAGGQSNEQFF. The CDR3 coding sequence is TGTGCCAGCAGGCTGGCGGGGGGGCAAAGTAATGAGCAGTTCTTC.

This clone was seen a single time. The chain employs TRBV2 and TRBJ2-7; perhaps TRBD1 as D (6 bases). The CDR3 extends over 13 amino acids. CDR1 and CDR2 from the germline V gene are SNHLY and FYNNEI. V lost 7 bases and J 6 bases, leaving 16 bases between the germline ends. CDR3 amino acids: CASTADSGGEQYV. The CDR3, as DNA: TGTGCCAGCACTGCGGACAGTGGAGGCGAGCAGTACGTC.

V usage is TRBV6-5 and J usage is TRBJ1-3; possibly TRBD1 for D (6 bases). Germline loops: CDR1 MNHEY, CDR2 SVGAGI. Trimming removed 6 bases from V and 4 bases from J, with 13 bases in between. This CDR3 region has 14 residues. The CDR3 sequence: CASSVRGYGNTIYF. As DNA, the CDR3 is TGTGCCAGCAGCGTCAGGGGTTACGGAAACACCATATATTTT.

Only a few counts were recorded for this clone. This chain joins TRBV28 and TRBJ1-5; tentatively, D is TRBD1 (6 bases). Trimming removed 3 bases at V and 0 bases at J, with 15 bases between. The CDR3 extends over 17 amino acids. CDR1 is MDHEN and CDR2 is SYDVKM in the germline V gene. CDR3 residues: CASSLDGQRYSNQPQHF. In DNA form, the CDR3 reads TGTGCCAGCAGTTTGGACGGACAGCGCTATAGCAATCAGCCCCAGCATTTT.